This paragraph covers one TCR beta chain sequence. The antigen is not known. The data originate from a study of T cells in localized non-small cell lung cancer. General study findings and limits: Sequencing was restricted to one tumor region; therefore, heterogeneity remains possible.

Using immunoSEQ multiplex PCR, the repertoire was profiled, and TCRdb retains in-frame clones only, with some absent. The profile shows about 52,000 clones, 70% to 90% of them singletons. The sequence was collected from a male donor older than 55 with stage III squamous cell lung carcinoma. Here the sequenced sample was peripheral blood, taken before any cancer treatment.

The CDR3 region has the DNA TGTGCCACCCTTCCCTACCTAGCGGGAGGGCCGAATGAGCAGTTCTTC. Translation: CATLPYLAGGPNEQFF. This chain uses TRBV10-3 with TRBJ2-1; the match to TRBD2 covers 12 bases. Germline V gene lookup returns CDR1 ENHRY and CDR2 SYGVKD. V gave up 10 bases and J gave up 7 bases; unmatched junction bases: 14. The CDR3 loop spans 16 amino acids.